The 4 T cell receptor beta chains reported below all come from one sample, sequenced in a study of Ad26.COV2.S vaccination and SARS-CoV-2 variants. Treatment here: roughly 19 received Ad26.COV2.S at low or high dose, single or two shots; 5 received placebo; per-sample allocation not given. Sampling was performed 63 days after the first vaccine or placebo injection. Profiled with immunoSEQ multiplex PCR; TCRdb holds only in-frame clones, not every one. The sample consists of more than 300,000 clones, 85% of them appearing once. The specimen comprised peripheral blood, sampled in a trial of Ad26.COV2.S vaccine versus placebo. These receptors were collected from a person between 18 and 60 years old who received the Ad26.COV2.S COVID-19 vaccine or a placebo.

The gene calls are TRBV9 and TRBJ1-5, with TRBD1 identical over 10 bases. V gave up 3 bases and J gave up 6 bases; unmatched junction bases: 3. Germline CDR1 SGDLS, CDR2 YYNGEE. This CDR3 has 14 amino acids. The CDR3, as DNA: TGTGCCAGCAGCGGACAGGGGGCGATTCAGCCCCAGCATTTT. Its translation: CASSGQGAIQPQHF.

The chain couples TRBV4-2 to TRBJ1-2, with D possibly matching TRBD1 (5 bases). Germline loops: CDR1 LGHNA, CDR2 YNFKEQ. The V end was cut by 2 bases, the J end by 3 bases, with 19 bases between. The CDR3 length is 17 residues. The CDR3 DNA sequence: TGTGCCAGCAGCCAACTTGGGTTGGGGGAGTCGGACTATGGCTACACCTTC. As protein: CASSQLGLGESDYGYTF.

V is TRBV28 and J is TRBJ1-2, with 8 bases matching TRBD1. The junction had 3 bases not matched to a gene; V was cut back by 2 bases and J by 4 bases. The CDR3 totals 14 residues. The germline V gene has CDR1 MDHEN and CDR2 SYDVKM. The CDR3 here is CASSLPDRAYGYTF. CDR3 in DNA: TGTGCCAGCAGTTTACCGGACAGGGCCTATGGCTACACCTTC.

The rearrangement joins TRBV5-6 to TRBJ1-1; D gene ambiguous. The germline gives CDR1 SGHDT, CDR2 YYEEEE. This CDR3 has 16 amino acids. The V end lost 4 bases, the J end lost 0 bases, and 16 bases lay between the germline ends. The CDR3 reads CASSPGGPVLNTEAFF. The CDR3 DNA sequence: TGTGCCAGCAGCCCCGGCGGGCCAGTGCTGAACACTGAAGCTTTCTTT.